This TCR beta chain was recorded in a study of blood T cell repertoires in COVID-19. This clone showed up just a few times. Other DNA variants within this sample encode the same CDR3. The data were produced by immunoSEQ multiplex PCR, yet TCRdb's version contains in-frame clones alone and is incomplete. Here the sample spans some 90,000 clones, more than 65% being singletons. Sequenced input: peripheral blood. This clonotype was obtained from a man between 60 and 75 years old with acute or convalescent COVID-19.

CDR3 nucleotide sequence: TGTGCCAGCAGCCTGACAGGGGCCAACCTCTACAATGAGCAGTTCTTC. Translating it yields CASSLTGANLYNEQFF. V and J are TRBV5-6 and TRBJ2-1; TRBD1 agrees at 8 bases. With V trimmed by 4 bases and J by 3 bases, 9 bases remained unmatched. CDR3 length: 16 amino acids. In germline, CDR1 is SGHDT, CDR2 YYEEEE.